This T cell receptor beta chain was sequenced for a study of blood T cells in healthy people across ages. This CDR3 contains 11 residues. V was cut by 4 bases and J by 10 bases, with 10 bases left in between. Donors gave 9 to 10 milliliters of peripheral blood apiece. Findings and limits, study-wide: Conclusively comparing naive with antigen-experienced cells was impossible with unsorted PBMCs. There were more naive CD4+ cells and higher diversity in long-lived donors than in aged donors.

Using a J-beta primer mix together with a sample-barcoded 5' primer, a second PCR was run for roughly 7 to 11 cycles. Every cDNA was tagged by a template-switch adaptor with 12 random nucleotides. One entry per CDR3 protein, called by TCRdb with MiXCR from the 5' RACE reads. The sample lists about 750,000 distinct CDR3 sequences, about 55% occurring once. Regarding this clonotype: Its antigen is not known.

This sequence joins TRBV12-3 or TRBV12-4 and TRBJ1-1; D not certain. This receptor was identified in a man older than 75 in good health. Input material: blood. DNA for the CDR3: TGTGCCAGCAGTTCGGCCAAGCCAGCTTTCTTT. Protein: CASSSAKPAFF.